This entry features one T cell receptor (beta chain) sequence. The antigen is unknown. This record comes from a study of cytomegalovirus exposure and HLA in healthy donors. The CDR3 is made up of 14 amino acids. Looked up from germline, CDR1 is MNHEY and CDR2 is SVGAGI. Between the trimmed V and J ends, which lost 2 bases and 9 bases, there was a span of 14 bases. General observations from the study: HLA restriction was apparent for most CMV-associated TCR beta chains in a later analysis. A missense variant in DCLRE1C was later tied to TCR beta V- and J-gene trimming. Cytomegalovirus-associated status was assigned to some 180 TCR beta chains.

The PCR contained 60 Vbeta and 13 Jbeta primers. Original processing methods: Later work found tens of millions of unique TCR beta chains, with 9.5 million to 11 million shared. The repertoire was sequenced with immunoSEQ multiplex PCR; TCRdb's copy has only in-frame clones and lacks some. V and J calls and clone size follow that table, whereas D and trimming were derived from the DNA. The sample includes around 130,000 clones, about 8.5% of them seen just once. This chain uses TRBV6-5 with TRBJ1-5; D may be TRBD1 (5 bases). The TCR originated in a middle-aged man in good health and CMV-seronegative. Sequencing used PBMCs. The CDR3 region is CASSYGDSTGPQHF. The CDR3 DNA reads TGTGCCAGCAGTTACGGGGACTCCACGGGGCCCCAGCATTTT.